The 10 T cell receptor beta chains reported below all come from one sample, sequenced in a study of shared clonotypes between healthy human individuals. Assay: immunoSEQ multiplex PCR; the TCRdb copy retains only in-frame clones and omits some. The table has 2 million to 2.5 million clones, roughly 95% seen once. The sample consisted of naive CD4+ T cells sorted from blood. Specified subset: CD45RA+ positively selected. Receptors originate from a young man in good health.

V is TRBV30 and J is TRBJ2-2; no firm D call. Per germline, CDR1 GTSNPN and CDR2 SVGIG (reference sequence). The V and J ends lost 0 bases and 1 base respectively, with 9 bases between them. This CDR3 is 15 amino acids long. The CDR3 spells CAWSVSVLNTGELFF. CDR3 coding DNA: TGTGCCTGGAGTGTTAGTGTCCTGAACACCGGGGAGCTGTTTTTT. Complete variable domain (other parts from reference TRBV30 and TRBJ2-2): SQTIHQWPATLVQPVGSPLSLECTVEGTSNPNLYWYRQAAGRGLQLLFYSVGIGQISSEVPQNLSASRPQDRQFILSSKKLLLSDSGFYLCAWSVSVLNTGELFFGEGSRLTVL.

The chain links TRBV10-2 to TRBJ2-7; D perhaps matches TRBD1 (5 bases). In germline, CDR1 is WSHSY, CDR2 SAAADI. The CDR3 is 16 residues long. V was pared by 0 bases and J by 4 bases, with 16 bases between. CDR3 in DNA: TGCGCCAGCAGTGAGTCGAAGGGGCAGAGAGCTTACGAGCAGTACTTC. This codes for CASSESKGQRAYEQYF.

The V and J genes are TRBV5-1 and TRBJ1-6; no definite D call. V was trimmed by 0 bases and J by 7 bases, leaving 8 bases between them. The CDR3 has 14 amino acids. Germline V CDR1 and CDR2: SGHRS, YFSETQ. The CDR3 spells CASSLVQSNSPLHF. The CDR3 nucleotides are TGCGCCAGCAGCTTGGTACAGTCCAATTCACCCCTCCACTTT. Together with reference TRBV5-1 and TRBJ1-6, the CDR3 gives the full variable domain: KAGVTQTPRYLIKTRGQQVTLSCSPISGHRSVSWYQQTPGQGLQFLFEYFSETQRNKGNFPGRFSGRQFSNSRSEMNVSTLELGDSALYLCASSLVQSNSPLHFGNGTRLTVT.

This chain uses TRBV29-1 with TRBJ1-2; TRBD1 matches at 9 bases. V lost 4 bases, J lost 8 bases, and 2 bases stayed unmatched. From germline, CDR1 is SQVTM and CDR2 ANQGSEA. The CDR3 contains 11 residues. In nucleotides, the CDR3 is TGCAGCGTTGGGACAGGGGCCGGCTACACCTTC. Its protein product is CSVGTGAGYTF.

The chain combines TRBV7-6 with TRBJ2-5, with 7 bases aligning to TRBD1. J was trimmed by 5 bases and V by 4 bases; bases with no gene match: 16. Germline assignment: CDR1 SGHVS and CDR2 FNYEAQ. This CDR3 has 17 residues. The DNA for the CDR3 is TGTGCCAGCAGCTCCCGGGACAGCCTAATTCGGTCGGAGACCCAGTACTTC. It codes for CASSSRDSLIRSETQYF.

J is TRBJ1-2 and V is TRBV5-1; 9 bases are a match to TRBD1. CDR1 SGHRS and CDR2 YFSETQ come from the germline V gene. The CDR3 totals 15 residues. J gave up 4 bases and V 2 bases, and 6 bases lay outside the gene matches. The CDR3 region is CASSLGQGSVYGYTF. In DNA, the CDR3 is TGCGCCAGCAGCTTAGGACAGGGGAGTGTCTATGGCTACACCTTC.

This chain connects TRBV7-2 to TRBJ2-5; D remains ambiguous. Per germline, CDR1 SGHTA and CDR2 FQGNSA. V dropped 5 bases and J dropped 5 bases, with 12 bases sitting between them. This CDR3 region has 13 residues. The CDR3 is CASSLGYGETQYF. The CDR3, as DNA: TGTGCCAGCAGCCTTGGCTACGGGGAGACCCAGTACTTC.

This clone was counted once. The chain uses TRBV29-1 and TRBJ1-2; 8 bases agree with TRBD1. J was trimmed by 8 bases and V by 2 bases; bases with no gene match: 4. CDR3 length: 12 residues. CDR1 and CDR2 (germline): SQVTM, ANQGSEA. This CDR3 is CSVEPGQGGYTF. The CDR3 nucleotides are TGCAGCGTTGAACCCGGACAGGGCGGCTACACCTTC.

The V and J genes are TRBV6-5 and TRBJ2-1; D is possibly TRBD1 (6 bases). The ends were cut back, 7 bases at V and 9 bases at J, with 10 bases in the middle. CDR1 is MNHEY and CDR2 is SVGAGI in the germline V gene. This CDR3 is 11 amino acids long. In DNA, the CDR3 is TGTGCCAGCACGAGAGGGGGTGAGCAGTTCTTC. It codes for CASTRGGEQFF.

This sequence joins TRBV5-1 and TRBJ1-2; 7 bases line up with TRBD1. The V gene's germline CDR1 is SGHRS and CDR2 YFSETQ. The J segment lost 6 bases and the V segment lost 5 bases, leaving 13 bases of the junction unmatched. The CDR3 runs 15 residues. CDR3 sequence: CASRLTLQGLHGYTF. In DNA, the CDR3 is TGCGCCAGCAGGTTAACCCTACAGGGGCTTCATGGCTACACCTTC.